This T cell receptor beta chain was recovered during a study of beta chain features in type 1 diabetes. The overall study: Examination spanned over 85,000,000 sorted cells from all samples. General study points: There was a moderate but significant shortening of TCRB CDR3s in all four CD4+ subsets of Type 1 diabetes patients. HLA influence on TCRB rearrangement stayed unresolved here. Cells carrying high TCR expression could end up over-represented when cDNA is sequenced. Whatever favoring of shorter templates PCR might show would apply equally to patients and controls.

TCRB transcripts that were expressed got sequenced, as all of the isolated RNA had been reverse transcribed. Using immunoSEQ multiplex PCR, the repertoire was profiled, and TCRdb retains in-frame clones only, with some absent. The table has a few hundred thousand clones, 8.5% to 10% seen once. On this clone: Its antigen is not known.

Trimming removed 3 bases from V and 1 base from J, with 12 bases in between. In germline, CDR1 is MNHEY, CDR2 SMNVEV (reference sequence). CDR3 length: 15 amino acids. The chain joins TRBV27 to TRBJ1-1; the D is unclear. This TCR derives from a man aged 25-45 years with type 1 diabetes. Sequencing was carried out using central memory CD4+ T cells from blood. CDR3 sequence (DNA): TGTGCCAGCAGTTTCAACCCGGGCCGGAACACTGAAGCTTTCTTT. Its protein product is CASSFNPGRNTEAFF.